The text below deals with one TCR beta chain. No antigen is known for it. HTBI primers from iRepertoire and Arm-PCR of CDR3 regions yielded the TCR beta libraries. TCRdb fed the multiplex PCR reads into MiXCR, producing one record per CDR3 protein. The table lists over 450,000 distinct CDR3 sequences, more than 10% of them singletons. The sample originates from a study of regulatory T cells in long-lasting Graves disease. Findings and limits, study-wide: Relative to newly diagnosed Graves' patients, persistent ones had lower TCR diversity. Newly diagnosed disease favored TRBV20-1 and TRBJ2-1 over persistent disease. Exclusively peripheral blood, rather than thyroid tissue, was studied.

The length of the CDR3 is 16 residues. Germline CDR1 is DFQATT and CDR2 is SNEGSKA (reference sequence). Deletions cut 0 bases from V and 1 base from J, with 12 bases between. Time point noted: newly diagnosed GD, antithyroid drugs for less than 3 months. RNA from PBMCs was the source of the TCR library. It was an endocrinology department in Xi'an, China, that provided the patients. The same data also contributed to another study, on T cells in Graves' hyperthyroidism and ophthalmopathy.

This sequence was found in a woman younger than 45 with Graves disease. This rearrangement joins TRBV20-1 to TRBJ2-2; D not resolved. Sequenced material: peripheral blood mononuclear cells (PBMCs), taken at new diagnosis, from a patient treated with antithyroid drugs. In DNA form, the CDR3 reads TGCAGTGCTAGAGATGGTAGTTGGGTGAACACCGGGGAGCTGTTTTTT. It encodes CSARDGSWVNTGELFF.